One and the same sample provided the 3 T cell receptor beta chains below, sequenced in a study of T cell responses to AZD1222 COVID-19 vaccine. Profiled with immunoSEQ multiplex PCR; TCRdb holds only in-frame clones, not every one. The sample includes 130,000 to 150,000 clones, approximately 91% seen only once; the top ten take just under 2%. Sequencing used peripheral blood, obtained 28 days after the second AZD1222 dose. The receptors come from an adult who received the AZD1222 COVID-19 vaccine.

This rearrangement joins TRBV11-2 to TRBJ2-7, with D perhaps matching TRBD1 (5 bases). CDR1 and CDR2 (germline): SGHAT, FQNNGV. Trimming took off 1 base at V and 5 bases at J, with 9 bases between the two ends. The CDR3 runs to 13 residues. CDR3 amino acids: CASSLAGQHEQYF. Written as DNA, the CDR3 is TGTGCCAGCAGCTTAGCAGGGCAGCACGAGCAGTACTTC.

This chain connects TRBV27 to TRBJ1-5, with D possibly being TRBD1 (6 bases). Germline-derived CDR1 and CDR2 are MNHEY and SMNVEV (reference sequence). V was trimmed by 2 bases and J by 5 bases, leaving 10 bases between them. This CDR3 is 14 amino acids long. CDR3 sequence (DNA): TGTGCCAGCAGTTTAACGGGGGCTGATCAGCCCCAGCATTTT. Translating gives CASSLTGADQPQHF.

The chain carries TRBV11-2 and TRBJ1-1; 7 positions agree with TRBD1. CDR1 and CDR2 from the germline V gene are SGHAT and FQNNGV. The J segment lost 4 bases and the V segment lost 0 bases, leaving 11 bases of the junction unmatched. The CDR3 is 17 amino acids. The DNA for the CDR3 is TGTGCCAGCAGCTTAGAACCCCCCACTACAGGGGTCACTGAAGCTTTCTTT. It is translated as CASSLEPPTTGVTEAFF.